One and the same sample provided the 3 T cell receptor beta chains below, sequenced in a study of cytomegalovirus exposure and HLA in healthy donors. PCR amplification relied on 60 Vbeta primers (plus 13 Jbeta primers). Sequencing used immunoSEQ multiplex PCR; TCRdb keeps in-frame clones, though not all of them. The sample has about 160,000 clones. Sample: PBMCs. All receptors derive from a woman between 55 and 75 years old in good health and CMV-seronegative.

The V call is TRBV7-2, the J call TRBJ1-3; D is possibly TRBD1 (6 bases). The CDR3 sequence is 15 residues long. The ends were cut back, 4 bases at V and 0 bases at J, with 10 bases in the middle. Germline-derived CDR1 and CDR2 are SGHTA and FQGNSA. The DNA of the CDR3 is TGTGCCAGCAGCTCCACAGGGAGCTCTGGAAACACCATATATTTT. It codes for CASSSTGSSGNTIYF.

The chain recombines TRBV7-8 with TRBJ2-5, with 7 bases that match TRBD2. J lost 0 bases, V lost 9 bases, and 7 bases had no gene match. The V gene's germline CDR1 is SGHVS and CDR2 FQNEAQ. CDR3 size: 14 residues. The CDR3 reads CASISGVYQETQYF. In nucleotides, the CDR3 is TGTGCCAGTATAAGCGGGGTGTACCAAGAGACCCAGTACTTC.

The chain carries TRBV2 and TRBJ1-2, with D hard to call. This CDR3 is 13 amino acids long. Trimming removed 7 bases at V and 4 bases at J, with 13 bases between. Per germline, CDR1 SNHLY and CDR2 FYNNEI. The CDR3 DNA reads TGTGCCAGCAAAGAGAAACGTCTCTATGGCTACACCTTC. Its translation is CASKEKRLYGYTF. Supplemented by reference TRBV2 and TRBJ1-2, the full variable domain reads EPEVTQTPSHQVTQMGQEVILRCVPISNHLYFYWYRQILGQKVEFLVSFYNNEISEKSEIFDDQFSVERPDGSNFTLKIRSTKLEDSAMYFCASKEKRLYGYTFGSGTRLTVV.